Following are 24 T cell receptor beta chains from one sample sequenced in a study of T cells in localized non-small cell lung cancer. TCRdb's copy holds only in-frame clones and misses some; the assay was immunoSEQ multiplex PCR. In the table there are about 7,300 clones, roughly 23% of which are singletons. This material consisted of lung tumor tissue, taken before any cancer treatment. These receptors all stem from a man aged 35 to 70 with stage III squamous cell lung carcinoma.

The J gene is TRBJ2-3, the V gene TRBV18; D is uncertain. The CDR3 length is 13 residues. Germline loops: CDR1 KGHSH, CDR2 LQKENI. Deletions cut 3 bases from V and 8 bases from J, with 12 bases between. This CDR3 is CASSPAPTTTQYF. DNA of the CDR3: TGTGCCAGCTCACCCGCTCCCACGACTACGCAGTATTTT.

A few counts support this clone. CDR3 sequence: CASLGTVTYEQYF. CDR3 DNA: TGTGCCAGCCTCGGGACGGTGACCTACGAGCAGTACTTC. The chain has TRBV6-8 and TRBJ2-7, with D perhaps being TRBD1 or TRBD2 (5 bases each). Germline assignment: CDR1 MNHGY and CDR2 SAAAGT. This CDR3 contains 13 residues. V was clipped by 8 bases and J by 2 bases, with 13 bases between them.

Only one count was recorded for this clone. This sequence joins TRBV12-1 and TRBJ2-1; the table's D call, TRBD1, was not checked against the DNA. TRBV12-1 is assigned pseudogene status. The CDR3 consists of 17 residues. The CDR3 protein is CASSSSQGASSYNEQFF. CDR3 bases: TGTGCCAGCAGCTCCTCACAGGGGGCGAGCTCCTACAATGAGCAGTTCTTC.

V is TRBV28 and J is TRBJ2-5, with 10 positions matching TRBD2. Germline CDR1 is MDHEN and CDR2 is SYDVKM. Trimming took 3 bases from V and 6 from J; bases not matched to a gene: 7. The CDR3 totals 15 residues. The CDR3 loop reads CASSFGLAGVKTQYF. In nucleotides, the CDR3 is TGTGCCAGCAGTTTTGGCCTAGCGGGAGTAAAGACCCAGTACTTC.

The J gene is TRBJ2-3, the V gene TRBV6-8; no clear D gene. V lost 5 bases and J 2 bases, leaving 11 bases between the germline ends. CDR3 size: 14 residues. Looked up from germline, CDR1 is MNHGY and CDR2 is SAAAGT. This chain's CDR3 is CASSGDLITDTQYF. CDR3 sequence (DNA): TGTGCCAGCAGTGGTGATTTAATCACAGATACGCAGTATTTT.

This clone was counted between two and nine times. The chain carries TRBV6-8 and TRBJ1-2; D is perhaps TRBD1 (6 bases). Trimming cost V 5 bases and J 4 bases, with 11 bases left between them. Germline values: CDR1 MNHGY, CDR2 SAAAGT. CDR3 length: 13 residues. As DNA, the CDR3 is TGTGCCAGCAGTCGAGACAGGACCTATGGCTACACCTTC. Translation gives CASSRDRTYGYTF.

V gene TRBV18 combines with J gene TRBJ2-5; D is perhaps TRBD2 (5 bases). Germline loops: CDR1 KGHSH, CDR2 LQKENI. The ends were cut back, 0 bases at V and 2 bases at J, with 7 bases in the middle. The CDR3 length is 14 residues. The CDR3 DNA reads TGTGCCAGCTCACCACCGGGGAGTCAAGAGACCCAGTACTTC. Protein sequence: CASSPPGSQETQYF.

The V gene is TRBV9, the J gene TRBJ1-2; a weak D match, TRBD1 (5 bases). The CDR3 contains 14 residues. The germline gives CDR1 SGDLS, CDR2 YYNGEE. Trimming pared 0 bases from V and 3 bases from J, leaving 9 bases between. CDR3 sequence reads: CASSVGVQDYGYTF. The CDR3 bases are TGTGCCAGCAGCGTAGGAGTACAGGACTATGGCTACACCTTC.

This clone was observed once. Written as DNA, the CDR3 is TGTGCCAGCAGTTTAAGTTTCCCGGGGGGGTCTTATGGCTACACCTTC. As protein: CASSLSFPGGSYGYTF. J is TRBJ1-2 and V is TRBV28; tentative D call: TRBD1 (5 bases). The CDR3 consists of 16 residues. From germline, CDR1 is MDHEN and CDR2 SYDVKM. V lost 2 bases and J 5 bases, leaving 18 bases between the germline ends.

This chain uses TRBV11-3 with TRBJ2-5, with D perhaps being TRBD1 or TRBD2 (5 bases each). In germline, CDR1 is SGHNT, CDR2 YENEEA. This CDR3 has 15 residues. The ends were cut back, 1 base at V and 3 bases at J, with 12 bases in the middle. The CDR3 loop is CASSLGGVMEETQYF. The CDR3 nucleotides read TGTGCCAGCAGCTTAGGAGGGGTTATGGAAGAGACCCAGTACTTC.

The chain joins TRBV28 to TRBJ2-2; 8 nucleotides line up with TRBD1. CDR3 size: 15 residues. CDR1 and CDR2 (germline): MDHEN, SYDVKM. V lost 4 bases to trimming and J lost 0 bases; unmatched junction nucleotides: 1. The CDR3 spells CASSSGGANTGELFF. The CDR3 coding sequence is TGTGCCAGCAGTTCAGGGGGCGCGAACACCGGGGAGCTGTTTTTT.

This clone was detected many times. J is TRBJ2-1 and V is TRBV11-3, with 7 bases matching TRBD2. The germline CDR1 and CDR2 sequences are SGHNT and YENEEA. This CDR3 region has 14 residues. V was pared by 5 bases and J by 7 bases, with 8 bases of the junction left unmatched. The CDR3, as DNA: TGTGCCAGCAGCATAACCGGGACTATAAATGAGCAGTTCTTC. Its translation: CASSITGTINEQFF.

This clone occurred a few times. The gene calls are TRBV11-3 and TRBJ2-1, with TRBD2 identical over 10 bases. Trimming cost V 5 bases and J 7 bases; bases outside gene matches: 11. Germline lookup yields CDR1 SGHNT and CDR2 YENEEA. This CDR3 region has 16 residues. CDR3 region: CASSAGGLAGVNEQFF. In DNA form, the CDR3 reads TGTGCCAGCAGCGCGGGGGGCCTAGCGGGAGTGAATGAGCAGTTCTTC. Full variable domain (missing parts from reference TRBV11-3 and TRBJ2-1): EAGVVQSPRYKIIEKKQPVAFWCNPISGHNTLYWYLQNLGQGPELLIRYENEEAVDDSQLPKDRFSAERLKGVDSTLKIQPAELGDSAVYLCASSAGGLAGVNEQFFGPGTRLTVL.

The V call is TRBV30, the J call TRBJ2-1, with no clear D. The CDR3 has 12 amino acids. Germline-derived CDR1 and CDR2 are GTSNPN and SVGIG (reference sequence). Trimming took 3 bases from V and 12 from J, leaving 15 bases between them. CDR3 DNA: TGTGCCTGGAGACAACCCAGGACCCCGCAGTTCTTC. Residues: CAWRQPRTPQFF.

The chain uses TRBV28 and TRBJ2-5, with unresolved D. The V end was cut by 4 bases, the J end by 7 bases, with 16 bases between. This CDR3 is built from 14 residues. In germline, CDR1 is MDHEN, CDR2 SYDVKM. For the CDR3, the DNA is TGTGCCAGCAGTTCCCAGACCCTTTACGGGACCCAGTACTTC. Protein: CASSSQTLYGTQYF.

This clone was found a few times. The chain employs TRBV15 and TRBJ2-1; 14 bases map to TRBD2. Looked up from germline, CDR1 is LNHNV and CDR2 is YYDKDF (reference sequence). The CDR3 is 17 amino acids. V dropped 5 bases and J dropped 6; count of bases not matched to a gene: 9. The DNA for the CDR3 is TGTGCCACCAGCCCCTGGGGACTAGCGGGGGATATCAATGAGCAGTTCTTC. Protein sequence: CATSPWGLAGDINEQFF.

The chain joins TRBV5-1 to TRBJ2-2; D call uncertain. Germline V gene data show CDR1 as SGHRS and CDR2 as YFSETQ. The CDR3 contains 14 residues. The ends were cut back, 5 bases at V and 0 bases at J, with 8 bases in the middle. CDR3 amino acids: CASRLTTNTGELFF. DNA for the CDR3: TGCGCCAGCAGACTCACAACGAACACCGGGGAGCTGTTTTTT.

The chain recombines TRBV29-1 with TRBJ2-3, with D possibly being TRBD1 or TRBD2 (6 bases each). The V gene's germline CDR1 is SQVTM and CDR2 ANQGSEA. Between the trimmed V and J ends, which lost 5 bases and 1 base, there was a span of 10 bases. This CDR3 is built from 13 residues. The CDR3 region is CSVLEGGTDTQYF. The CDR3 DNA follows: TGCAGCGTTCTGGAGGGGGGCACAGATACGCAGTATTTT.

This clone came up a few times. The chain carries TRBV11-3 and TRBJ1-4; maybe TRBD1 (5 bases). The germline V gene has CDR1 SGHNT and CDR2 YENEEA. This CDR3 comprises 15 residues. V was cut by 5 bases and J by 8 bases, with 18 bases left in between. CDR3 loop: CASSNPGRGWEKLFF. CDR3 nucleotides: TGTGCCAGCAGCAACCCGGGACGGGGATGGGAAAAACTGTTTTTT.

This clone has just a few counts. J is TRBJ2-7 and V is TRBV11-3; TRBD2 matches at 8 bases. With V trimmed by 5 bases and J by 0 bases, 9 bases remained unmatched. Germline V gene sequence: CDR1 SGHNT, CDR2 YENEEA. The CDR3 has 16 amino acids. The CDR3 bases are TGTGCCAGCAGCCCCTTAGCGGGGACGGGCTCCTACGAGCAGTACTTC. This gives the protein CASSPLAGTGSYEQYF. The full variable domain, rest sourced from reference TRBV11-3 and TRBJ2-7, is EAGVVQSPRYKIIEKKQPVAFWCNPISGHNTLYWYLQNLGQGPELLIRYENEEAVDDSQLPKDRFSAERLKGVDSTLKIQPAELGDSAVYLCASSPLAGTGSYEQYFGPGTRLTVT.

This clone was recorded a few times. The chain links TRBV11-3 to TRBJ2-2; no reliable D call. Germline V gene sequence: CDR1 SGHNT, CDR2 YENEEA. V was shortened by 4 bases and J by 4 bases, with 19 bases between the two germline ends. The CDR3 totals 17 residues. CDR3 region: CASSSPKTSSRTGELFF. CDR3 nucleotide sequence: TGTGCCAGCAGCTCCCCAAAGACATCTTCGCGCACCGGGGAGCTGTTTTTT.

The chain joins TRBV15 to TRBJ1-5; no firm D call. V lost 5 bases, J lost 0 bases, and 11 bases lay in between. Germline-derived CDR1 and CDR2 are LNHNV and YYDKDF (reference sequence). This CDR3 is 15 amino acids long. The CDR3 loop reads CATSPMGNSNQPQHF. The CDR3 DNA sequence: TGTGCCACCAGCCCCATGGGGAATAGCAATCAGCCCCAGCATTTT.

This clone was counted between two and nine times. The chain couples TRBV28 to TRBJ1-2, with 7 bases aligning to TRBD1. The junction had 9 bases not matched to a gene; V was cut back by 5 bases and J by 0 bases. Germline V lookup: CDR1 MDHEN, CDR2 SYDVKM. This CDR3 comprises 16 residues. The CDR3 region is CASSADTGASNYGYTF. The CDR3 DNA is TGTGCCAGCAGTGCCGATACAGGGGCCTCTAACTATGGCTACACCTTC.

The V and J genes are TRBV10-3 and TRBJ1-1; TRBD1 might be the D (6 bases). Germline CDR1 and CDR2: ENHRY and SYGVKD. V lost 2 bases and J 3 bases, leaving 16 bases between the germline ends. CDR3 length: 16 residues. CDR3 DNA sequence: TGTGCCATCAGTGAGGGGCGGGGGCTATTAGACACTGAAGCTTTCTTT. It specifies CAISEGRGLLDTEAFF.